The T cell receptor (beta chain) under discussion was sequenced for a study of blood T cell repertoires in COVID-19. Study at large: Acute and convalescent COVID-19 specimens originated in the United States, Italy and Spain. Nucleic acid was either cDNA or gDNA, and it came from T cells, B-cell-depleted T cells, or PBMCs.

The authors' processing: From reference gene primer amplification, estimates of nucleated cell counts were derived. Sequenced by immunoSEQ multiplex PCR; TCRdb stores in-frame clones only, minus some. That table is the source of V, J and clone size, and D and trimming were worked out from the DNA. The repertoire holds about 140,000 clones, with roughly 73% as singletons. In germline, CDR1 is GTSNPN, CDR2 SVGIG (reference sequence). Trimming at V came to 5 bases and at J to 7 bases, leaving 10 bases not matched to a gene. This CDR3 has 13 amino acids. This receptor was identified in a woman aged 50 to 60 with active or convalescent COVID-19. The specimen sequenced was peripheral blood. This chain links TRBV30 with TRBJ1-2; 7 bases map to TRBD1. The CDR3 nucleotides read TGTGCCTGGTTAGTGTCCCGGACAGGTGGCTACACCTTC. Protein sequence: CAWLVSRTGGYTF.